This TCR beta chain was sequenced during a study of regulatory T cells in long-lasting Graves disease. The CDR3 contains 15 residues. V shed 2 bases and J shed 3 bases, with 11 bases lying between them. The V gene's germline CDR1 is SEHNR and CDR2 FQNEAQ (reference sequence). Time point denoted: persistent/refractory GD, antithyroid drugs over 5 years with positive TRAb. There was RNA extracted from PBMCs, and the TCR library was made from it. American Thyroid Association guidelines defined Graves' disease diagnosis. HTBI primers from iRepertoire and Arm-PCR of CDR3 regions yielded the TCR beta libraries. One entry per CDR3 protein, called by TCRdb with MiXCR from the multiplex PCR reads. The data show a few hundred thousand distinct CDR3 sequences, 23% seen once.

Here the sequenced sample was peripheral blood mononuclear cells (PBMCs), taken when the disease was refractory, from a patient treated with antithyroid drugs. The chain combines TRBV7-9 with TRBJ1-5; D unresolved. The receptor was isolated from a woman in her 40s with Graves disease. CDR3 protein: CASSLSGSANQPQHF. The DNA of the CDR3 is TGTGCCAGCAGCTTATCAGGCAGTGCCAATCAGCCCCAGCATTTT. Looking up the rest from reference TRBV7-9 and TRBJ1-5 gives the full variable domain: DTGVSQNPRHKITKRGQNVTFRCDPISEHNRLYWYRQTLGQGPEFLTYFQNEAQLEKSRLLSDRFSAERPKGSFSTLEIQRTEQGDSAMYLCASSLSGSANQPQHFGDGTRLSIL.